These T cell receptor beta chains were read from a single sample in a study of blood T cell repertoires in COVID-19. Assay used: immunoSEQ multiplex PCR; TCRdb lists only in-frame clones, some missing. This sample has around 170,000 clones; around 88% occur once, and the top ten carry 7.5% to 10%. Sequenced input: PBMCs or T cells enriched from blood (not recorded which). The source is a young woman who had recovered from COVID-19. The CDR3 runs from the conserved cysteine through the conserved F or W. The D gene is left open where the match is weak. Some rows mark clone size as missing; the rest say once, few, many or name a class of expanded clone.

V gene	clone size	D gene	J gene	CDR3 protein	CDR3 DNA
TRBV28	.	.	TRBJ2-7	CASSLGLKPYEQYF	TGTGCCAGCAGCTTGGGGCTGAAGCCCTACGAGCAGTACTTC
TRBV4-1	.	TRBD2	TRBJ2-1	CASSQDHGTGLAYEQFF	TGCGCCAGCAGCCAAGATCATGGCACGGGACTAGCTTATGAGCAGTTCTTC
TRBV5-1	.	TRBD1	TRBJ2-7	CASSLGQGKTYEQYF	TGCGCCAGCAGCTTGGGACAGGGGAAAACCTACGAGCAGTACTTC
TRBV28	.	TRBD2	TRBJ2-7	CASSFWEGGRSEQYF	TGTGCCAGCAGTTTCTGGGAGGGCGGTCGCTCCGAGCAGTACTTC
TRBV19	.	.	TRBJ1-1	CASEANPGNTEAFF	TGTGCCAGTGAAGCGAACCCGGGGAACACTGAAGCTTTCTTT
TRBV6-5	.	TRBD1	TRBJ1-2	CASSYSSGTVYGYTF	TGTGCCAGCAGTTACTCGAGTGGGACAGTTTATGGCTACACCTTC
TRBV11-2	.	TRBD2	TRBJ2-7	CASSFGSGTSDYEQYF	TGTGCCAGCAGCTTTGGTTCCGGGACTAGCGACTACGAGCAGTACTTC
TRBV3-1/TRBV3-2	few	.	TRBJ1-2	CASSHTGVAADYGYTF	TGTGCCAGCAGCCATACGGGGGTCGCCGCAGATTATGGCTACACCTTC
TRBV3-1/TRBV3-2	.	.	TRBJ2-7	CASSQDLGRGEEYEQYF	TGTGCCAGCAGCCAAGATCTGGGCAGGGGAGAGGAGTACGAGCAGTACTTC
TRBV6-5	.	.	TRBJ2-7	CASSPGLGVEQYF	TGTGCCAGCAGTCCCGGTTTAGGGGTCGAGCAGTACTTC
TRBV2	few	.	TRBJ1-5	CASSSQGLPQPQHF	TGTGCCAGCAGCTCCCAGGGACTGCCTCAGCCCCAGCATTTT
TRBV2	.	.	TRBJ2-1	CASSDLASASSYNEQFF	TGTGCCAGCAGTGATTTGGCTAGCGCGTCCTCCTACAATGAGCAGTTCTTC
TRBV18	.	TRBD1	TRBJ1-3	CASSPAATGTGNTIYF	TGTGCCAGCTCACCGGCGGCGACAGGGACTGGAAACACCATATATTTT
TRBV28	.	.	TRBJ2-3	CASRTGSTDTQYF	TGTGCCAGCAGAACAGGGAGCACAGATACGCAGTATTTT
TRBV10-3	.	TRBD2	TRBJ2-5	CAISEWGTSGRGSGETQYF	TGTGCCATCAGTGAGTGGGGGACTAGCGGGAGGGGCTCCGGAGAGACCCAGTACTTC
TRBV3-1/TRBV3-2	.	TRBD2	TRBJ2-7	CASSRGGRAYEQYF	TGTGCCAGCAGCCGGGGCGGGAGGGCCTACGAGCAGTACTTC
TRBV23-1	.	TRBD1	TRBJ2-4	CASSQTTGPAKNIQYF	TGCGCCAGCAGTCAAACGACAGGGCCGGCCAAAAACATTCAGTACTTC
TRBV4-1	few	.	TRBJ2-6	CASSQDLASGAGANVLTF	TGCGCCAGCAGCCAAGATTTAGCCTCAGGGGCTGGGGCCAACGTCCTGACTTTC